What follows are 14 T cell receptor beta chains derived from one specimen sequenced in a study of blood T cells in healthy people across ages. Primed by a sample-barcoded 5' primer and a J-beta primer mix, a second PCR proceeded for roughly 6 to 12 cycles. TCRdb re-derived calls from the 5' RACE reads in MiXCR, one entry per CDR3 protein. The sample gives about 510,000 distinct CDR3 sequences, around a quarter of which show up once; approximately 4% is in the top ten. The sample also formed part of further work on T cells of mothers and their children.

Sequenced: blood. All receptors derive from a boy aged 2 to 10 in good health.

This clonotype has more than one count but fewer than ten. Sequence at one end of the junction differs from germline and may be a read error. The chain is built from TRBV11-2 and TRBJ2-1; D remains ambiguous. There are 14 residues in the CDR3. Looked up from germline, CDR1 is SGHAT and CDR2 is FQNNGV. The CDR3 DNA follows: TGTGCCAGCAGCTTAGCAGACACCTACAACGAGCAGTTCTTC. This translates into CASSLADTYNEQFF.

The chain joins TRBV3-1 to TRBJ1-2; the match to TRBD1 covers 8 bases. V shed 3 bases, J shed 2 bases, and the junction held 5 bases outside the gene matches. This CDR3 has 15 residues. Germline V gene lookup returns CDR1 LGHDT and CDR2 YNNKEL (reference sequence). CDR3 amino acids: CASSHADRGNYGYTF. For the CDR3, the DNA is TGTGCCAGCAGCCACGCCGACAGGGGAAACTATGGCTACACCTTC.

Concerning this clonotype: Compared with germline, one end of the junction differs, possibly owing to a read error. The gene calls are TRBV6-2 or TRBV6-3 and TRBJ1-2; D is unclear. The length of the CDR3 is 13 residues. Germline values: CDR1 MNHEY, CDR2 SVGEGT. The CDR3 bases are TGTGCCAGCCTACAACTGGCTAAGGGTGGCCACACCTTC. Translated: CASLQLAKGGHTF.

The genes are TRBV14 and TRBJ2-3, with a possible D match to TRBD2 (6 bases). Trimming stripped 6 bases from V and 2 bases from J, with 18 bases between. The V gene's germline CDR1 is SGHDN and CDR2 FVKESK. This CDR3 has 16 residues. CDR3 nucleotide sequence: TGTGCCAGCAGAGGAGTGTCGGACTACCCCACAGATACGCAGTATTTT. Its translation: CASRGVSDYPTDTQYF.

The J gene is TRBJ2-7, the V gene TRBV9; D is unresolved. This CDR3 is built from 14 residues. Between the trimmed V and J ends, which lost 0 bases and 4 bases, there was a span of 11 bases. Germline V gene sequence: CDR1 SGDLS, CDR2 YYNGEE. CDR3 in amino acids: CASSVDGFSYEQYF. CDR3 coding DNA: TGTGCCAGCAGCGTAGATGGGTTTAGTTACGAGCAGTACTTC.

In regard to this clonotype: Mismatch with germline at one junction end may stem from a read error. The chain carries TRBV7-7 and TRBJ2-5, with D unresolved. The CDR3 runs 14 residues. CDR1 is SSHAT, CDR2 FNYEAQ, per germline (reference sequence). The CDR3 nucleotides are TGTGCTAGCAGCCTAGGACGGAGAGGAGAGACCCAGTACTTC. It yields the protein CASSLGRRGETQYF.

J is TRBJ2-1 and V is TRBV7-2, with TRBD2 matching over 11 bases. This CDR3 is built from 15 residues. Germline CDR1 SGHTA, CDR2 FQGNSA. V was clipped by 1 base and J by 8 bases; unmatched bases: 4. In nucleotides, the CDR3 is TGTGCCAGCAGCTTAGAGACTAGCGGGAATCATGAGCAGTTCTTC. Its protein is CASSLETSGNHEQFF.

V and J are TRBV9 and TRBJ2-5; D gene ambiguous. Germline V CDR1 and CDR2: SGDLS, YYNGEE. This CDR3 comprises 14 residues. With 1 base removed from V and 1 base from J, the gap between germline ends came to 8 bases. Here the CDR3 DNA reads TGTGCCAGCAGCGTAACCCCCAGCCAAGAGACCCAGTACTTC. Its translation is CASSVTPSQETQYF.

This clonotype appeared a few times. The J gene is TRBJ2-1, the V gene TRBV4-3, with D perhaps assigned TRBD1 or TRBD2 (5 bases each). Trimming shortened V by 2 bases and J by 7 bases, and 12 bases separated the two germline ends. The CDR3 totals 14 residues. The germline CDR1 and CDR2 sequences are LGHNA and YSLEER. In DNA form, the CDR3 reads TGCGCCAGCAGCCAATTCGGGACCGGAAATGAGCAGTTCTTC. Its translation: CASSQFGTGNEQFF.

The rearrangement links TRBV5-5 to TRBJ2-5, with a weak D call TRBD1 (6 bases). V lost 3 bases, J lost 4 bases, and 16 bases lay in between. There are 15 residues in the CDR3. Germline V gene sequence: CDR1 SGHKS, CDR2 YYEKEE (reference sequence). CDR3 region: CASSSPGTRGETQYF. The CDR3 bases are TGTGCCAGCAGCTCTCCCGGGACCAGGGGAGAGACCCAGTACTTC.

In this sample, this clonotype turned up a few times. The V call is TRBV20-1, the J call TRBJ2-5; TRBD2 might be the D (5 bases). The DNA end is more similar to TRBJ2-1, so the J call may be wrong. From germline, CDR1 is DFQATT and CDR2 SNEGSKA (reference sequence). This CDR3 is 12 amino acids long. CDR3 loop: CSAWEQPSEQFF. The CDR3 DNA sequence: TGCAGTGCTTGGGAGCAGCCGTCTGAGCAGTTCTTC.

This clonotype has just a few counts. V usage is TRBV6-1 and J usage is TRBJ2-7; 9 nucleotides match TRBD2. The length of the CDR3 is 13 residues. Germline V gene data show CDR1 as MNHNS and CDR2 as SASEGT. With V trimmed by 8 bases and J by 4 bases, 6 bases remained unmatched. The CDR3 DNA follows: TGTGCCAGCGTCCGGCTAGCGGGATACGAGCAGTACTTC. Its translation: CASVRLAGYEQYF.

This clonotype has more than one count but fewer than ten. This chain connects TRBV7-2 to TRBJ2-7, with 7 bases matching TRBD1. The CDR3 is 17 residues long. Trimming removed 5 bases from V and 0 bases from J; junction bases left unmatched: 13. From germline, CDR1 is SGHTA and CDR2 FQGNSA. CDR3 bases: TGTGCCAGCAGCGGTACCTCAAGGGGGACAGTCTCCTACGAGCAGTACTTC. Its translation: CASSGTSRGTVSYEQYF. The whole variable domain, remainder taken from reference TRBV7-2 and TRBJ2-7, is GAGVSQSPSNKVTEKGKDVELRCDPISGHTALYWYRQSLGQGLEFLIYFQGNSAPDKSGLPSDRFSAERTGGSVSTLTIQRTQQEDSAVYLCASSGTSRGTVSYEQYFGPGTRLTVT.

This clonotype came up a few times. CDR3 in DNA: TGCAGCGTGTTCGTGACAGCGACCCTCTTGAGCTCCTACGAGCAGTACTTC. It is translated as CSVFVTATLLSSYEQYF. The chain employs TRBV29-1 and TRBJ2-7; D possibly corresponds to TRBD1 (5 bases). Trimming took 6 bases from V and 0 from J, leaving 24 bases between them. Germline assignment: CDR1 SQVTM and CDR2 ANQGSEA. The CDR3 contains 17 residues.